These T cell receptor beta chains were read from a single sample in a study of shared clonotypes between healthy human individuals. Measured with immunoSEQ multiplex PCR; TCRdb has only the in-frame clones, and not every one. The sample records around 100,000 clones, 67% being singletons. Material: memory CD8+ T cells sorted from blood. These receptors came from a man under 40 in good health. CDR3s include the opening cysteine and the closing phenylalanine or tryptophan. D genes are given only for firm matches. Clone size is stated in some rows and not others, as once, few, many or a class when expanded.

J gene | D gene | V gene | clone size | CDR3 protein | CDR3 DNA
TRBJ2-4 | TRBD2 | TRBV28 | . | CASSKTSGRAPGKNIQYF | TGTGCCAGCAGTAAGACTAGCGGGAGGGCCCCAGGCAAAAACATTCAGTACTTC
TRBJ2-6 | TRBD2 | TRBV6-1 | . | CASSEGWLGTSGSAANVLTF | TGTGCCAGCAGTGAAGGATGGTTGGGCACTAGCGGGTCTGCGGCCAACGTCCTGACTTTC
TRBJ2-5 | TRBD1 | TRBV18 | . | CASSPRTRGKQETQYF | TGTGCCAGCTCACCAAGGACCAGGGGGAAGCAAGAGACCCAGTACTTC
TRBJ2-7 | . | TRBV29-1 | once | CSVEGQGHYEQYF | TGCAGCGTTGAAGGGCAGGGACACTACGAGCAGTACTTC
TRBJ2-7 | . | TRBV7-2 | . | CASSLEQWAYEQYF | TGTGCCAGCAGCTTAGAGCAGTGGGCCTACGAGCAGTACTTC
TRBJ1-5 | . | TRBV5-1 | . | CASSWQGDQPQHF | TGCGCCAGCAGTTGGCAGGGAGATCAGCCCCAGCATTTT
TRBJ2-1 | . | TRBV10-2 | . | CASRRDSHNNEQFF | TGCGCCAGCAGAAGGGACTCCCATAACAATGAGCAGTTCTTC
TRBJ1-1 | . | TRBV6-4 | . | CASSDSSMNTEAFF | TGTGCCAGCAGTGACTCGAGCATGAACACTGAAGCTTTCTTT
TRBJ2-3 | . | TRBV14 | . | CASSPIMVDTQYF | TGTGCCAGCAGCCCGATCATGGTGGATACGCAGTATTTT
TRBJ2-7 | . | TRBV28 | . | CASSFHYEQYF | TGTGCCAGCAGTTTTCACTACGAGCAGTACTTC
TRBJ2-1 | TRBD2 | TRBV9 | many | CASSGSGGYNEQFF | TGTGCCAGCAGCGGGTCGGGAGGTTACAATGAGCAGTTCTTC
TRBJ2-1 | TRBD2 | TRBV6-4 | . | CASQRDSSWNEQFF | TGTGCCAGCCAGCGGGACTCCTCTTGGAATGAGCAGTTCTTC
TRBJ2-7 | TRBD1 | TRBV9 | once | CASSVFTGDDEQYF | TGTGCCAGCAGCGTATTCACAGGGGACGACGAGCAGTACTTC
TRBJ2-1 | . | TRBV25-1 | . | CGSREYNEQFF | TGTGGGTCTAGGGAGTACAATGAGCAGTTCTTC
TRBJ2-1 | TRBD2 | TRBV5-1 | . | CASSLAWGLAGGNEQFF | TGCGCCAGCAGCTTGGCCTGGGGACTAGCGGGAGGCAATGAGCAGTTCTTC
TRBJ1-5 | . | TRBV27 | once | CASSRGPNQPQHF | TGTGCCAGCAGCCGAGGCCCTAATCAGCCCCAGCATTTT
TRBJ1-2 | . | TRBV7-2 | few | CASSLNYGYTF | TGTGCCAGCAGCTTAAACTATGGCTACACCTTC
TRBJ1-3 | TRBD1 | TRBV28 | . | CASSFDRAGNTIYF | TGTGCCAGCAGTTTCGACAGGGCTGGAAACACCATATATTTT
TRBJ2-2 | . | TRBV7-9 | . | CASSSGNTGELFF | TGTGCCAGCAGCTCCGGGAACACCGGGGAGCTGTTTTTT
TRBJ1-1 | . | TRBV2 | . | CASSTGLNTEAFF | TGTGCCAGCAGTACAGGATTGAACACTGAAGCTTTCTTT
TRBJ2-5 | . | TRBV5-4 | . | CASSLGGVVETQYF | TGTGCCAGCAGCTTAGGGGGAGTGGTCGAGACCCAGTACTTC
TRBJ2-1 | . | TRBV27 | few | CASSLTNPMLEQFF | TGTGCCAGCAGTTTGACCAATCCAATGCTGGAGCAGTTCTTC
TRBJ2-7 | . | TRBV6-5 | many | CASSRLDSLYEQYF | TGTGCCAGCAGCAGACTTGACAGTTTGTACGAGCAGTACTTC
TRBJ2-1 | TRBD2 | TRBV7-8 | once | CASTPGRLAGSNEQFF | TGTGCCAGCACTCCTGGGAGATTAGCGGGGTCCAATGAGCAGTTCTTC
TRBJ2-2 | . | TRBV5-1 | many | CASSSGRSELFF | TGCGCCAGCAGCTCGGGACGATCGGAGCTGTTTTTT
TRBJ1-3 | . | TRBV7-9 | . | CASSLVFGQTVLGDTIYF | TGTGCCAGCAGCTTAGTGTTTGGGCAGACTGTCTTAGGAGACACCATATATTTT
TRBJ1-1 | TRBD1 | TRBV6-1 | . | CASSEAPPDRASNTEAFF | TGTGCCAGCAGTGAAGCACCTCCGGACAGGGCCTCGAACACTGAAGCTTTCTTT
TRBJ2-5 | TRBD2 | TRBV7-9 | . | CASSLGAGGSETQYF | TGTGCCAGCAGCTTAGGAGCGGGAGGATCAGAGACCCAGTACTTC
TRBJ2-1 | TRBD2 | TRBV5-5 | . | CASSELAGGPNEQFF | TGTGCCAGCAGCGAGCTAGCGGGAGGGCCCAATGAGCAGTTCTTC
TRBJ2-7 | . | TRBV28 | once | CASSLDVSYEQYF | TGTGCCAGCAGTTTAGATGTCTCCTACGAGCAGTACTTC
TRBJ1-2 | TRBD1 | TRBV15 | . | CATSKGTGAVVGYTF | TGTGCCACCAGCAAGGGGACAGGGGCCGTTGTTGGCTACACCTTC
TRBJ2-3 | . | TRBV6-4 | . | CASSSGVGGTDTQYF | TGTGCCAGCAGTTCAGGCGTTGGGGGCACAGATACGCAGTATTTT
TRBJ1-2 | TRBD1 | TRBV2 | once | CASSESRTGVYGYTF | TGTGCCAGCAGTGAAAGTAGGACAGGGGTTTATGGCTACACCTTC
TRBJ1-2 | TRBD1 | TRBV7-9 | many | CASSLRQGADGYTF | TGTGCCAGCAGCCTACGACAGGGGGCAGATGGCTACACCTTC
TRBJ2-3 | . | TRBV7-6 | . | CASSLEGAGATDTQYF | TGTGCCAGCAGCTTAGAGGGCGCCGGGGCAACAGATACGCAGTATTTT
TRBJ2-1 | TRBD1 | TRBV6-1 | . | CASSEETGGYNEQFF | TGTGCCAGCAGTGAAGAGACAGGGGGCTACAATGAGCAGTTCTTC
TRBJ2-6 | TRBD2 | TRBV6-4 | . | CASKLGGGSNVLTF | TGTGCCAGCAAGCTTGGGGGGGGTTCCAACGTCCTGACTTTC
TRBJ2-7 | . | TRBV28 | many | CASTGTRYEQYF | TGTGCCAGCACCGGGACAAGATACGAGCAGTACTTC
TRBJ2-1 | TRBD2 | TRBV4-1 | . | CASSQGLLAGGKNEQFF | TGCGCCAGCAGCCAAGGTTTACTAGCGGGAGGTAAGAATGAGCAGTTCTTC
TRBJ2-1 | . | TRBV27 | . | CASSFGLRQFF | TGTGCCAGCAGTTTTGGACTCAGGCAGTTCTTC